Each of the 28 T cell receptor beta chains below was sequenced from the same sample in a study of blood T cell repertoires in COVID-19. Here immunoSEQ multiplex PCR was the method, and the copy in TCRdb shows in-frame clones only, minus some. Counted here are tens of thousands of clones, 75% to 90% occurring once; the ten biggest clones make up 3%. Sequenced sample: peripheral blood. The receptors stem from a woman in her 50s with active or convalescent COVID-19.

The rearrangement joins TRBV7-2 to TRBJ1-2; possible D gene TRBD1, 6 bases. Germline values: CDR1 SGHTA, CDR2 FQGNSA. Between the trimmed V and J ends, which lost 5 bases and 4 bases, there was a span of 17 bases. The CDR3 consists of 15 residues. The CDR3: CASSQELGAAYGYTF. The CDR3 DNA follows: TGTGCCAGCAGCCAAGAGCTGGGGGCGGCCTATGGCTACACCTTC.

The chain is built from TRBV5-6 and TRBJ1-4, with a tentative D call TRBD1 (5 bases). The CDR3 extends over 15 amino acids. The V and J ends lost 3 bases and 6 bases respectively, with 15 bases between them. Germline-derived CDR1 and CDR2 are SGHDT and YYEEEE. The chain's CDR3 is CASSSYGGRDEKLFF. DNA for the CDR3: TGTGCCAGCAGCTCATACGGGGGACGAGATGAAAAACTGTTTTTT.

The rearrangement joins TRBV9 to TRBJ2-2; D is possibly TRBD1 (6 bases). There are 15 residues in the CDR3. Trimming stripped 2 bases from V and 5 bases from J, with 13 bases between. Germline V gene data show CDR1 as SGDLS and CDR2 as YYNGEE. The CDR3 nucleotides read TGTGCCAGCAGCGTTCTTCAGGGGAGAACCGGGGAGCTGTTTTTT. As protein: CASSVLQGRTGELFF.

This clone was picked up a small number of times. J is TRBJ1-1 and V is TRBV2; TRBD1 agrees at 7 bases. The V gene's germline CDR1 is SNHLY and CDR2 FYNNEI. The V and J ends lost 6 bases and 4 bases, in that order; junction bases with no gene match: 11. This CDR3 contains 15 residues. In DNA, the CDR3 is TGTGCCAGCAGAGCCCGACAGGGCATGGTCACTGAAGCTTTCTTT. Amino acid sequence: CASRARQGMVTEAFF.

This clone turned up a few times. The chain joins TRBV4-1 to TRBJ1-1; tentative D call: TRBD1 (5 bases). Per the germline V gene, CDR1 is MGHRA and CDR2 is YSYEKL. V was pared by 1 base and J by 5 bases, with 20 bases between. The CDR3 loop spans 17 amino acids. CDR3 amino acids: CASSQADMGFIRTEAFF. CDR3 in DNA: TGCGCCAGCAGCCAAGCGGACATGGGATTCATTAGGACTGAAGCTTTCTTT.

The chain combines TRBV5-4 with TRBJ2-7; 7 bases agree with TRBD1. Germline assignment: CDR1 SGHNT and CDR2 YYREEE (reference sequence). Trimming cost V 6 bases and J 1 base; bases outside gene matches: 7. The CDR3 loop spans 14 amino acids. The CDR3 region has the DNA TGTGCCAGCAAAATACAGGGGCCTTCCTACGAGCAGTACTTC. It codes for CASKIQGPSYEQYF.

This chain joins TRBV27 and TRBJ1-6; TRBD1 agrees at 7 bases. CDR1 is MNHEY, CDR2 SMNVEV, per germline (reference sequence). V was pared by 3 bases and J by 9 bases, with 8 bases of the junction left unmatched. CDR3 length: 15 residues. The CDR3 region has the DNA TGTGCCAGCAGTTTCGGGGACAGCCAGAGTTCACCCCTCCACTTT. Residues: CASSFGDSQSSPLHF.

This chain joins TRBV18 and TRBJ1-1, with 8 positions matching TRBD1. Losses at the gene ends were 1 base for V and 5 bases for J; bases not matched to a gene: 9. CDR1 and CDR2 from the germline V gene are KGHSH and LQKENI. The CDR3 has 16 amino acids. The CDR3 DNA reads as TGTGCCAGCTCACCACTACCTAGACAGGGGAATACTGAAGCTTTCTTT. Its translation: CASSPLPRQGNTEAFF.

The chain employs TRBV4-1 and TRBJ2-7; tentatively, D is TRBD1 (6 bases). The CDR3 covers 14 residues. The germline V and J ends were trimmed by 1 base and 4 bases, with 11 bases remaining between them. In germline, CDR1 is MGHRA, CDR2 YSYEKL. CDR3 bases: TGCGCCAGCAGCCAAGTCCCGACAGGATACGAGCAGTACTTC. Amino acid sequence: CASSQVPTGYEQYF.

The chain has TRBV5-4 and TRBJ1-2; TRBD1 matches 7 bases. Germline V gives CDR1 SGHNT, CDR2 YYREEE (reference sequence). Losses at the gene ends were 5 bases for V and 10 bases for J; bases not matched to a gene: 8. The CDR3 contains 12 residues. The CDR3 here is CASRRGGIDYTF. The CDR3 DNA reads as TGTGCCAGCAGGAGAGGGGGCATAGACTACACCTTC. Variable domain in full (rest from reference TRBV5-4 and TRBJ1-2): ETGVTQSPTHLIKTRGQQVTLRCSSQSGHNTVSWYQQALGQGPQFIFQYYREEENGRGNFPPRFSGLQFPNYSSELNVNALELDDSALYLCASRRGGIDYTFGSGTRLTVV.

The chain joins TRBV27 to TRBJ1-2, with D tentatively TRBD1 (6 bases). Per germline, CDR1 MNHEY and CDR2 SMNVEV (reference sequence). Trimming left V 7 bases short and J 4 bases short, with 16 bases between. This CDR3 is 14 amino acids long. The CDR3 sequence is CASTPQGQPYGYTF. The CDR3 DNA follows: TGTGCCAGCACTCCTCAGGGGCAGCCCTATGGCTACACCTTC.

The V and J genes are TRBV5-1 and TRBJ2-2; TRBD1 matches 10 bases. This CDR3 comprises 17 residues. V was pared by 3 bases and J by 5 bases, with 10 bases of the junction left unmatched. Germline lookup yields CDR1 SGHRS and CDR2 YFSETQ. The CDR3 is CASSYRTGGGGTGELFF. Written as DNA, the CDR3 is TGCGCCAGCAGCTACAGGACAGGGGGAGGAGGGACCGGGGAGCTGTTTTTT.

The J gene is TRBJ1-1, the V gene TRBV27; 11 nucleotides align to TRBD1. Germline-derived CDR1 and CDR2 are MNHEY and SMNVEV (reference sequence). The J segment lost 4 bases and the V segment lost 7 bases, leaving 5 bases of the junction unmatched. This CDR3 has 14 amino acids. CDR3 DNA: TGTGCCAGCAAGAGGGGGACAGGGGGCACTGAAGCTTTCTTT. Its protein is CASKRGTGGTEAFF.

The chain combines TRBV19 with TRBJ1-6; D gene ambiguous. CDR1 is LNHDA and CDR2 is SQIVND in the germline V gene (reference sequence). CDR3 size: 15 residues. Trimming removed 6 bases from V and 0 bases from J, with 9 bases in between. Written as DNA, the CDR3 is TGTGCCAGTAGCGAAATTAGCTCCTATAATTCACCCCTCCACTTT. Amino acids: CASSEISSYNSPLHF.

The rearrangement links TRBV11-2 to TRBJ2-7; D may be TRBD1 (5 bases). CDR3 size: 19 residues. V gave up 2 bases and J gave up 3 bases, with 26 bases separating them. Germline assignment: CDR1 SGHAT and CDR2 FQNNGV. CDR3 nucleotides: TGTGCCAGCAGCTTATCCCCGGTCAGGGATGTCCCAGCCGGCTACGAGCAGTACTTC. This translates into CASSLSPVRDVPAGYEQYF.

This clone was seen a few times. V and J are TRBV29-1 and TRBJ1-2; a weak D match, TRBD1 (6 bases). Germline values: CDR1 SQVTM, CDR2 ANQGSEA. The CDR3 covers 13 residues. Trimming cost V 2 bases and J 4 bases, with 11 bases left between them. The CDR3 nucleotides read TGCAGCGTTGAAACAGGGCAGGGCTATGGCTACACCTTC. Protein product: CSVETGQGYGYTF. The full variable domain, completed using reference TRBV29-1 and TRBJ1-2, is SAVISQKPSRDICQRGTSLTIQCQVDSQVTMMFWYRQQPGQSLTLIATANQGSEATYESGFVIDKFPISRPNLTFSTLTVSNMSPEDSSIYLCSVETGQGYGYTFGSGTRLTVV.

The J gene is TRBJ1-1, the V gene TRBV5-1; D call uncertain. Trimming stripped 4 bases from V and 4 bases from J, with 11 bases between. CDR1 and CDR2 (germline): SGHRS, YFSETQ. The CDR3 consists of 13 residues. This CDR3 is CASSHDGGTEAFF. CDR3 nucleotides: TGCGCCAGCAGCCACGACGGCGGCACTGAAGCTTTCTTT.

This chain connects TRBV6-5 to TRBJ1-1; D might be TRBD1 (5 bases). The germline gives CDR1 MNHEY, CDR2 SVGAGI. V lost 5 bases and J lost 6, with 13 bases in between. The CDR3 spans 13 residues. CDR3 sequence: CASSRSGVAEAFF. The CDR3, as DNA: TGTGCCAGCAGTCGGTCGGGGGTGGCTGAAGCTTTCTTT.

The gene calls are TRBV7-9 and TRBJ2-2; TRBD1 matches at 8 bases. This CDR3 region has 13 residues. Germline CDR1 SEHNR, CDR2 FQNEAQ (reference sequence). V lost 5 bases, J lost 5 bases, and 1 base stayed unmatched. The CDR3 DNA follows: TGTGCCAGCAGCCGGGACAGGACCGGGGAGCTGTTTTTT. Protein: CASSRDRTGELFF.

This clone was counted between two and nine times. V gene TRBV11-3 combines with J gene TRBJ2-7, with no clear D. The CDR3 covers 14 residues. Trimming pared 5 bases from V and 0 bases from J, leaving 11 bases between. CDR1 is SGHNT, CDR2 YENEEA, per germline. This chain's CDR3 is CASSPTTLSYEQYF. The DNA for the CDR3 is TGTGCCAGCAGCCCCACGACACTCTCCTACGAGCAGTACTTC.

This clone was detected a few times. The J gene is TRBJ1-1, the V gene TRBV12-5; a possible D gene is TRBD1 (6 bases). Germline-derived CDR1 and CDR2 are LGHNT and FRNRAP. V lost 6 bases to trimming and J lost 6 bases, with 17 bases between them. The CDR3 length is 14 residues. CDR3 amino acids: CASGRGGEGAEAFF. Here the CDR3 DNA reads TGTGCTAGTGGCAGGGGCGGAGAGGGGGCTGAAGCTTTCTTT.

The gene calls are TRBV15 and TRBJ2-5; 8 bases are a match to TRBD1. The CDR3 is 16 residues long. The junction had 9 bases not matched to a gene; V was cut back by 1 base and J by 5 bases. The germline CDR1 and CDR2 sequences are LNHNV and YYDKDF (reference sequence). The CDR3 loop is CATSRGPQGARETQYF. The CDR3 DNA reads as TGTGCCACCAGCAGAGGTCCCCAGGGGGCCCGGGAGACCCAGTACTTC.

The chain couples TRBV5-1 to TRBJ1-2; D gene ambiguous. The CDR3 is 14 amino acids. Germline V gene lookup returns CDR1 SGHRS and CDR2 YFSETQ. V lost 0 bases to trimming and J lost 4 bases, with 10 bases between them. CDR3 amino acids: CASSLADTTYGYTF. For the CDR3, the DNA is TGCGCCAGCAGCTTGGCCGATACAACCTATGGCTACACCTTC.

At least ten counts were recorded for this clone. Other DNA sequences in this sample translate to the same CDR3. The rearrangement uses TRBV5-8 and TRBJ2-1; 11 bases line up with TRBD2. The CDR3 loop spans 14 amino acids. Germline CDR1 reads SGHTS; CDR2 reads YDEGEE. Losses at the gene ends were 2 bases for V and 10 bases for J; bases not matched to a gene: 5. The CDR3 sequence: CASSFSGGANEQFF. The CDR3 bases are TGTGCCAGCAGCTTTAGCGGGGGGGCAAACGAGCAGTTCTTC.

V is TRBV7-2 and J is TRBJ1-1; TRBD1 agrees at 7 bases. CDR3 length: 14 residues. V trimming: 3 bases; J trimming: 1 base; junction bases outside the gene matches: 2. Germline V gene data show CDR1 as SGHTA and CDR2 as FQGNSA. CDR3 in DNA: TGTGCCAGCAGCTTTCGGACAGGGAACACTGAAGCTTTCTTT. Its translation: CASSFRTGNTEAFF.

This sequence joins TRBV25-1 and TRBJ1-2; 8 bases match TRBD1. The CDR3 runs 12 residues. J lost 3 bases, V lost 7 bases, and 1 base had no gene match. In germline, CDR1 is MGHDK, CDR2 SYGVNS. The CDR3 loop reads CASTQGDYGYTF. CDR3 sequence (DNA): TGTGCCAGCACACAGGGGGACTATGGCTACACCTTC.

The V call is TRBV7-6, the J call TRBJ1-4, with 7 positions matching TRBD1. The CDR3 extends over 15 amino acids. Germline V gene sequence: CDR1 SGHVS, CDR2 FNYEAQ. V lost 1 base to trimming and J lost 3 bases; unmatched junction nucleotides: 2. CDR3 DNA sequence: TGTGCCAGCAGCTTAGGACAGGGTGCTAATGAAAAACTGTTTTTT. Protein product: CASSLGQGANEKLFF.

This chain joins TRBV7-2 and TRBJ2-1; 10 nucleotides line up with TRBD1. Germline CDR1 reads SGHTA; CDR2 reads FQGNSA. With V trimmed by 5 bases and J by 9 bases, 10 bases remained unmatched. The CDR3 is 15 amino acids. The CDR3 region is CASSHGVGTGAEQFF. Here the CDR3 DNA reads TGTGCCAGCAGCCACGGAGTTGGGACAGGGGCTGAGCAGTTCTTC. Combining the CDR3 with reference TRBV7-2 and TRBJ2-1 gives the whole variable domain GAGVSQSPSNKVTEKGKDVELRCDPISGHTALYWYRQSLGQGLEFLIYFQGNSAPDKSGLPSDRFSAERTGGSVSTLTIQRTQQEDSAVYLCASSHGVGTGAEQFFGPGTRLTVL.